This record concerns one T cell receptor (beta chain) sequence. Its antigen is as yet unknown. Trimming at V came to 7 bases and at J to 10 bases, leaving 8 bases not matched to a gene. This CDR3 has 14 amino acids. Unique molecular identifiers were present on cDNA, and template switching added a universal primer site. One entry per CDR3 protein results from TCRdb running MiXCR on the 5' RACE reads. Here the sample spans roughly 540,000 distinct CDR3 sequences, less than 25% being singletons. This sample stems from a study of identical twins. The study's findings and limits: Its conclusions, products of cross-sectional statistical analysis, did not come from following the same donors.

These records were also assigned to another study, of T cells expressing NK-cell markers. In that study: Of the CD8+ T cell pool in six donors, roughly 1.0-7.5% was accounted for by dominant NKG2C+ clonotypes. Dominance of the CD3+CD56-NKG2C+ fraction by these clonotypes also held in several donors.

The clonotype comes from a woman aged 18-35 years in good health. J is TRBJ1-6 and V is TRBV12-3 or TRBV12-4; 9 positions agree with TRBD1. What was sequenced was CD4+ T cells sorted from blood. The CDR3 here is CASTLGQGVSPLHF. CDR3 sequence (DNA): TGTGCCAGCACCCTGGGACAGGGTGTCTCACCCCTCCACTTT.